The 15 T cell receptor beta chains listed next were all sequenced from one sample in a study of memory CD4+ T cells and cytomegalovirus serostatus. Assay: immunoSEQ multiplex PCR; the TCRdb copy retains only in-frame clones and omits some. The sample contains about 46,000 clones, over 75% of which appear only once. The sort gate was single viable CD3+CD4+CD8-CD45RO+ cells for memory CD4+ T cells. Material: memory CD4+ T cells from blood. The receptors here all came from an adult in good health and CMV-seronegative.

This clone came up a few times. The chain links TRBV19 to TRBJ2-2; 8 bases are a match to TRBD1. Germline V gives CDR1 LNHDA, CDR2 SQIVND (reference sequence). V shed 5 bases and J 2 bases; nucleotides not matched to a gene: 7. The CDR3 loop spans 16 amino acids. For the CDR3, the DNA is TGTGCCAGTAGTGGGGGGACAGGATTCAACACCGGGGAGCTGTTTTTT. This sequence encodes CASSGGTGFNTGELFF.

This clone has just a few counts. The genes are TRBV4-1 and TRBJ1-5; perhaps TRBD1 as D (5 bases). CDR3 length equals 16 residues. Germline lookup yields CDR1 MGHRA and CDR2 YSYEKL. Between the trimmed V and J ends, which lost 3 bases and 0 bases, there was a span of 12 bases. CDR3 sequence: CASSHGTGLSNQPQHF. For the CDR3, the DNA is TGCGCCAGCAGCCATGGTACAGGTCTTAGCAATCAGCCCCAGCATTTT.

V is TRBV9 and J is TRBJ1-1; D remains unclear. The CDR3 runs to 15 residues. CDR1 is SGDLS, CDR2 YYNGEE, per germline. V lost 0 bases, J lost 1 base, and 10 bases lay in between. In nucleotides, the CDR3 is TGTGCCAGCAGCGTAGGTGAAAGAGCGAACACTGAAGCTTTCTTT. It translates to CASSVGERANTEAFF. Combining the CDR3 with reference TRBV9 and TRBJ1-1 gives the whole variable domain DSGVTQTPKHLITATGQRVTLRCSPRSGDLSVYWYQQSLDQGLQFLIQYYNGEERAKGNILERFSAQQFPDLHSELNLSSLELGDSALYFCASSVGERANTEAFFGQGTRLTVV.

The chain employs TRBV2 and TRBJ2-1, with D possibly TRBD2 on 6 matching bases. Germline CDR1 and CDR2: SNHLY and FYNNEI. Trimming cost V 6 bases and J 8 bases, with 17 bases left between them. The CDR3 is made up of 14 amino acids. This CDR3 is CASSALGGWDEQFF. The CDR3 region has the DNA TGTGCCAGCAGCGCCCTGGGGGGATGGGATGAGCAGTTCTTC.

V is TRBV7-8 and J is TRBJ1-3, with TRBD1 matching 10 bases. From germline, CDR1 is SGHVS and CDR2 FQNEAQ. V dropped 0 bases and J dropped 4; count of bases not matched to a gene: 6. This CDR3 contains 17 residues. CDR3 in DNA: TGTGCCAGCAGCTTAGCACCAGGGACAGGGGTCGGAAACACCATATATTTT. It is translated as CASSLAPGTGVGNTIYF.

This rearrangement joins TRBV2 to TRBJ2-1; TRBD2 agrees at 9 bases. The germline CDR1 and CDR2 sequences are SNHLY and FYNNEI. The CDR3 extends over 16 amino acids. With V trimmed by 0 bases and J by 4 bases, 4 bases remained unmatched. CDR3 sequence (DNA): TGTGCCAGCAGTGAAGCGCGGGGGGGCAGTTACAATGAGCAGTTCTTC. It encodes CASSEARGGSYNEQFF.

CDR3 nucleotides: TGTGCCAGCAGCTCGGACAGGGGGCTTGAAGCTTTCTTT. Encoded protein: CASSSDRGLEAFF. This chain links TRBV2 with TRBJ1-1, with TRBD1 identical over 11 bases. CDR1 SNHLY and CDR2 FYNNEI come from the germline V gene. The CDR3 consists of 13 residues. The ends lost 6 bases at V and 7 bases at J; junction bases unmatched: 4.

The chain couples TRBV9 to TRBJ1-3; TRBD1 aligns across 9 bases. V gave up 4 bases and J gave up 0 bases; unmatched junction bases: 14. This CDR3 has 19 amino acids. The germline V gene has CDR1 SGDLS and CDR2 YYNGEE. The chain's CDR3 is CASSLRPATGGDSGNTIYF. The DNA for the CDR3 is TGTGCCAGCAGCCTACGCCCCGCGACAGGGGGGGACTCTGGAAACACCATATATTTT.

Remarks on this clone: Sequence at one end of the junction differs from germline and may be a read error. The chain joins TRBV20-1 to TRBJ2-5; D gene ambiguous. This CDR3 is 10 amino acids long. Germline lookup yields CDR1 DFQATT and CDR2 SNEGSKA (reference sequence). The CDR3: CSASQQTQYF. DNA for the CDR3: TGCAGTGCTTCCCAACAGACCCAGTACTTC.

The chain recombines TRBV9 with TRBJ1-2; D remains unclear. From germline, CDR1 is SGDLS and CDR2 YYNGEE. V was shortened by 4 bases and J by 6 bases, with 19 bases between the two germline ends. This CDR3 is built from 15 residues. CDR3 DNA sequence: TGTGCCAGCAGCCTGAGGGCGATTCCAAGGGATGGCTACACCTTC. It yields the protein CASSLRAIPRDGYTF.

The rearrangement joins TRBV21-1 to TRBJ1-1; the table names TRBD1, a call not compared with the DNA. TRBV21-1 is reported as a pseudogene. This CDR3 contains 15 residues. CDR3 amino acids: CASSKRDIMNTEAFF. Here the CDR3 DNA reads TGTGCCAGCAGCAAACGGGACATCATGAACACTGAAGCTTTCTTT.

The rearrangement links TRBV5-1 to TRBJ2-1, with 8 bases aligning to TRBD2. Unmatched junction bases numbered 6, after V lost 3 bases and J lost 7 bases. CDR1 is SGHRS and CDR2 is YFSETQ in the germline V gene. This CDR3 spans 14 amino acids. The CDR3 spells CASSSAGGKNEQFF. Here the CDR3 DNA reads TGCGCCAGCAGCTCGGCGGGGGGTAAAAATGAGCAGTTCTTC.

This chain connects TRBV2 to TRBJ2-7; D gene uncertain. Germline CDR1 reads SNHLY; CDR2 reads FYNNEI. The CDR3 has 12 amino acids. Trimming removed 4 bases from V and 1 base from J, with 5 bases in between. The DNA of the CDR3 is TGTGCCAGCAGTGTTCTATCCTACGAGCAGTACTTC. It yields the protein CASSVLSYEQYF.

CDR3 region: CASSFPGQGATETQYF. The CDR3 coding sequence is TGTGCCAGCAGTTTCCCGGGACAGGGGGCGACGGAGACCCAGTACTTC. V gene TRBV5-4 combines with J gene TRBJ2-5; TRBD1 aligns across 12 bases. V trimming: 5 bases; J trimming: 5 bases; junction bases outside the gene matches: 10. The germline V gene encodes CDR1 SGHNT and CDR2 YYREEE (reference sequence). The CDR3 loop spans 16 amino acids.

The chain is built from TRBV18 and TRBJ1-5; 8 bases line up with TRBD1. With 4 bases clipped from V and 5 bases from J, the junction kept 7 bases outside the gene matches. The CDR3 runs to 15 residues. Germline CDR1 reads KGHSH; CDR2 reads LQKENI. The CDR3 spells CASSRVQGGDQPQHF. The CDR3, as DNA: TGTGCCAGCTCACGTGTACAGGGGGGAGATCAGCCCCAGCATTTT.